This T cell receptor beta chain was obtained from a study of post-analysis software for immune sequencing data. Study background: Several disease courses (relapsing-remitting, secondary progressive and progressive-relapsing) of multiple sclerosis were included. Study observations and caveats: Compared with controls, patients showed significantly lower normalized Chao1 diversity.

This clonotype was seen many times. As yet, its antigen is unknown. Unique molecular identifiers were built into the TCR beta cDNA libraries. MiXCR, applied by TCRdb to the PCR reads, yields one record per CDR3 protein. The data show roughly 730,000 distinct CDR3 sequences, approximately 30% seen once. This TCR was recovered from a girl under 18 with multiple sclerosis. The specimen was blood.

CDR3: CSVEGTGGFNEQFF. The CDR3 nucleotides read TGCAGCGTTGAGGGGACAGGGGGCTTCAATGAGCAGTTCTTC. The rearrangement links TRBV29-1 to TRBJ2-1, with 12 nucleotides matching TRBD1. With V trimmed by 3 bases and J by 6 bases, 3 bases remained unmatched. In germline, CDR1 is SQVTM, CDR2 ANQGSEA. The CDR3 consists of 14 residues.